The 15 T cell receptor beta chains given below trace back to one sample, sequenced in a study of spatial heterogeneity in lung cancer. Study results and limitations: Counts that tracked tumor mutation counts were those of expanded intratumoral alpha and beta TCRs.

These TCRs' antigens remain unknown. Using its own MiXCR run on the 5' RACE reads, TCRdb lists one record per CDR3 protein. The top ten clones hold 50% to 70% of a sample with about 2,800 distinct CDR3 sequences, about half of them seen once. Specified time point: sample taken at primary tumor resection. Source: lung tumor tissue, taken at surgery. The receptors originated from a male donor with early-stage non-small cell lung cancer.

To note about this clonotype: This beta chain is off target for a library built for alpha chains, so its abundance means little. The V gene is TRBV6-2 or TRBV6-3, the J gene TRBJ2-4; D assignment may be TRBD1 or TRBD2 (5 bases each). The germline CDR1 and CDR2 sequences are MNHEY and SVGEGT. V was clipped by 5 bases and J by 5 bases, with 13 bases between them. There are 14 residues in the CDR3. The CDR3 is CASSQWDGENIQYF. CDR3 bases: TGTGCCAGCAGTCAGTGGGACGGAGAAAACATTCAGTACTTC.

By its share, this clonotype is medium-sized. With the library built for alpha chains, this beta chain is off target and its frequency is not meaningful. The rearrangement links TRBV4-3 to TRBJ1-6, with 8 bases aligning to TRBD1. Germline CDR1 and CDR2: LGHNA and YSLEER. The CDR3 runs to 15 residues. With 0 bases clipped from V and 10 bases from J, the junction kept 5 bases outside the gene matches. The CDR3 here is CASSQEARGLSPLHF. The CDR3 DNA sequence: TGCGCCAGCAGCCAAGAAGCCAGGGGGCTCTCACCCCTCCACTTT.

On this clonotype itself: This beta chain turned up in a library designed for alpha chains; as an off-target read, its abundance says little. The chain employs TRBV12-3 or TRBV12-4 and TRBJ2-6, with D unclear. V shed 3 bases and J shed 0 bases, with 12 bases lying between them. The CDR3 is 17 residues long. This chain's CDR3 is CASSFPPRGSGANVLTF. CDR3 DNA sequence: TGTGCCAGCAGTTTCCCCCCTCGCGGCTCTGGGGCCAACGTCCTGACTTTC.

This clonotype is hyperexpanded. For a library built for alpha chains, this beta chain is a stray read; little rests on its size. V is TRBV28 and J is TRBJ1-4; D remains unclear. Germline assignment: CDR1 MDHEN and CDR2 SYDVKM. V lost 5 bases, J lost 8 bases, and 15 bases lay in between. This CDR3 comprises 14 residues. CDR3 in DNA: TGTGCCAGCAGTCCCCGCACCATGAGAGAAAAACTGTTTTTT. Its translation: CASSPRTMREKLFF.

Of note for this clonotype: A library made for alpha chains picked up this beta chain off target, so its size means little. V usage is TRBV5-6 and J usage is TRBJ1-3, with D unclear. In germline, CDR1 is SGHDT, CDR2 YYEEEE. V was shortened by 6 bases and J by 3 bases, with 10 bases between the two germline ends. The CDR3 has 13 residues. The DNA for the CDR3 is TGTGCCAGCACCGTGGGGTTTGGAAACACCATATATTTT. Residues: CASTVGFGNTIYF.

On this clonotype: As an off-target read in a library built for alpha chains, this beta chain has a frequency of little significance. This sequence joins TRBV18 and TRBJ1-2, with a tentative D call TRBD1 (6 bases). The germline V and J ends were trimmed by 2 bases and 8 bases, with 15 bases remaining between them. CDR1 and CDR2 from the germline V gene are KGHSH and LQKENI. This CDR3 region has 14 residues. CDR3 in DNA: TGTGCCAGCTCACCAAGGCAGGACAGTGGAGGCTACACCTTC. This encodes CASSPRQDSGGYTF.

The table lists this clonotype with a few counts. The size of this beta chain means little, since it is a stray read in a library made for alpha chains. The chain combines TRBV29-1 with TRBJ1-2, with D perhaps TRBD1 (6 bases). Per the germline V gene, CDR1 is SQVTM and CDR2 is ANQGSEA. V dropped 6 bases and J dropped 2 bases, with 10 bases sitting between them. The CDR3 totals 12 residues. The CDR3 here is CSVAGQNYGYTF. The CDR3 bases are TGCAGCGTCGCTGGACAGAACTATGGCTACACCTTC.

This clonotype was counted between two and nine times. For a library built for alpha chains, this beta chain is a stray read; little rests on its size. The rearrangement joins TRBV12-3 or TRBV12-4 to TRBJ2-3; 9 positions agree with TRBD1. The CDR3 is made up of 13 amino acids. With V trimmed by 6 bases and J by 13 bases, 11 bases remained unmatched. CDR3 sequence (DNA): TGTGCCAGCAGGCGAACGGGGACAGGGACGGAGTATTTT. It specifies CASRRTGTGTEYF.

A note on this clonotype: This beta chain represents an off-target read in a library built for alpha chains; its size is of limited meaning. J is TRBJ2-7 and V is TRBV2; D is uncertain. Germline assignment: CDR1 SNHLY and CDR2 FYNNEI. Deletions cut 1 base from V and 1 base from J, with 11 bases between. The CDR3 runs to 15 residues. The DNA for the CDR3 is TGTGCCAGCAGTGAAGGCGCGAGTCTGTCCTACGAGCAGTACTTC. Amino acids: CASSEGASLSYEQYF. Filled out from reference TRBV2 and TRBJ2-7, the complete variable domain reads EPEVTQTPSHQVTQMGQEVILRCVPISNHLYFYWYRQILGQKVEFLVSFYNNEISEKSEIFDDQFSVERPDGSNFTLKIRSTKLEDSAMYFCASSEGASLSYEQYFGPGTRLTVT.

As to this clonotype: This beta chain came through as a stray read in a library set up for alpha chains, and its size says little. This rearrangement joins TRBV9 to TRBJ2-2, with D uncertain. This CDR3 has 15 amino acids. Per the germline V gene, CDR1 is SGDLS and CDR2 is YYNGEE. Trimming stripped 2 bases from V and 0 bases from J, with 8 bases between. Here the CDR3 reads CASSVGRPNTGELFF. The CDR3 DNA reads as TGTGCCAGCAGCGTGGGAAGGCCGAACACCGGGGAGCTGTTTTTT. Full variable domain (outside the CDR3, taken from reference TRBV9 and TRBJ2-2): DSGVTQTPKHLITATGQRVTLRCSPRSGDLSVYWYQQSLDQGLQFLIQYYNGEERAKGNILERFSAQQFPDLHSELNLSSLELGDSALYFCASSVGRPNTGELFFGEGSRLTVL.

By sample fraction, this clonotype is large. The library was designed around alpha chains, so this beta chain is a stray read whose abundance carries little weight. V and J are TRBV4-2 and TRBJ2-3, with 9 bases fitting TRBD2. Germline trimming cut 4 bases from V and 5 bases from J; bases unmatched to any gene: 10. CDR3 length: 16 amino acids. CDR1 and CDR2 from the germline V gene are LGHNA and YNFKEQ. CDR3 DNA sequence: TGTGCCAGCAGCCTCACCTCTAGCGGGGCCCGAGATACGCAGTATTTT. Residues: CASSLTSSGARDTQYF.

Remarks on this clonotype: This beta chain represents an off-target read in a library built for alpha chains; its size is of limited meaning. V usage is TRBV3-1 and J usage is TRBJ1-2; TRBD1 matches 11 bases. The CDR3 extends over 13 amino acids. CDR1 is LGHDT, CDR2 YNNKEL, per germline (reference sequence). V shed 4 bases and J 7 bases; nucleotides not matched to a gene: 2. The DNA of the CDR3 is TGTGCCAGCAGCCGGACAGGGGGCTTTGGCTACACCTTC. It is translated as CASSRTGGFGYTF.

A note on this clonotype: Within a library made for alpha chains, this beta chain is off target, and its count is uninformative. The CDR3 sequence: CASSEARYLEQYF. CDR3 sequence (DNA): TGTGCCAGCAGTGAAGCGCGGTACCTAGAGCAGTACTTC. The genes are TRBV6-1 and TRBJ2-7; D ambiguous. V was trimmed by 0 bases and J by 7 bases, leaving 10 bases between them. CDR3 length equals 13 residues. CDR1 and CDR2 (germline): MNHNS, SASEGT.

As for this clonotype: As an off-target read in a library built for alpha chains, this beta chain has a frequency of little significance. The CDR3 DNA reads TGTGCCAGCAGTCGCTATCGACAGGGAGGTATAGGGGAGCTGTTTTTT. Residues: CASSRYRQGGIGELFF. V and J are TRBV6-2 or TRBV6-3 and TRBJ2-2; D is perhaps TRBD1 (7 bases). V was shortened by 5 bases and J by 8 bases, with 21 bases between the two germline ends. Germline CDR1 MNHEY, CDR2 SVGEGT. The CDR3 contains 16 residues.

Worth noting for this clonotype: This beta chain is an off-target read within a library intended for alpha chains, so its frequency means little. The J gene is TRBJ1-1, the V gene TRBV28; D unclear. Germline V gene data show CDR1 as MDHEN and CDR2 as SYDVKM. The CDR3 spans 13 residues. V gave up 6 bases and J gave up 4 bases, with 12 bases separating them. CDR3 region: CASSRSLGTEAFF. The CDR3 DNA reads TGTGCCAGCAGCAGGTCACTCGGCACTGAAGCTTTCTTT. The full variable domain, with the rest looked up from reference TRBV28 and TRBJ1-1, is DVKVTQSSRYLVKRTGEKVFLECVQDMDHENMFWYRQDPGLGLRLIYFSYDVKMKEKGDIPEGYSVSREKKERFSLILESASTNQTSMYLCASSRSLGTEAFFGQGTRLTVV.